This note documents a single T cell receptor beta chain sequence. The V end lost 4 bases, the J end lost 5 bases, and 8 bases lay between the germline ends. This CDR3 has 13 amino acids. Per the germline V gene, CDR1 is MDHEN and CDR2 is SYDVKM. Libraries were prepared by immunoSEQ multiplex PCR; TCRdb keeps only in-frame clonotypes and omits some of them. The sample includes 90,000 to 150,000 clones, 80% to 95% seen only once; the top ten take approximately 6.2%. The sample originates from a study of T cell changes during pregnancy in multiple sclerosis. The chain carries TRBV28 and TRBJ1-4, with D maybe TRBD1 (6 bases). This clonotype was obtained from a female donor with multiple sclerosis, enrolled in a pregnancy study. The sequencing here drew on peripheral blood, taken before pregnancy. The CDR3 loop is CASSSGQNEKLFF. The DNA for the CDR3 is TGTGCCAGCAGTTCGGGACAAAATGAAAAACTGTTTTTT.